A selection of T cell receptor beta chains follows, all from one sample in a study of blood T cell repertoires in COVID-19. Libraries were prepared by immunoSEQ multiplex PCR; TCRdb keeps only in-frame clonotypes and omits some of them. The sample holds about 150,000 clones, more than 85% seen once. The material sequenced was peripheral blood. Receptor source: a woman in her seventies with acute or convalescent COVID-19. Both conserved end residues are trimmed from each CDR3. Each record gives: clone size, V gene, J gene, CDR3 protein. Clone size is stated in some rows and not others, as once, few, many or a class when expanded.

clone_size: .
v_call: TRBV19
j_call: TRBJ1-5
cdr3_aa: ASRGTHQPQH

clone_size: .
v_call: TRBV13
j_call: TRBJ1-5
cdr3_aa: ASSLGNRGNDQPQH

clone_size: .
v_call: TRBV6-2/TRBV6-3
j_call: TRBJ2-7
cdr3_aa: ASSYSGTGIPHEQY

clone_size: .
v_call: TRBV10-2
j_call: TRBJ2-7
cdr3_aa: ASTPSGARRSSYEQY

clone_size: .
v_call: TRBV2
j_call: TRBJ1-2
cdr3_aa: ASSSDRFYGYT

clone_size: few
v_call: TRBV6-4
j_call: TRBJ1-1
cdr3_aa: ARMRTEAF

clone_size: .
v_call: TRBV9
j_call: TRBJ1-6
cdr3_aa: ASSVGQGATPLH

clone_size: .
v_call: TRBV3-1/TRBV3-2
j_call: TRBJ2-6
cdr3_aa: ASSRHSGGARWRANVLT

clone_size: .
v_call: TRBV3-1/TRBV3-2
j_call: TRBJ1-1
cdr3_aa: ASSLQGGTEAF

clone_size: .
v_call: TRBV2
j_call: TRBJ2-1
cdr3_aa: ASSNRDRVYNEQF

clone_size: .
v_call: TRBV28
j_call: TRBJ1-1
cdr3_aa: VSYLNTEAF

clone_size: .
v_call: TRBV7-9
j_call: TRBJ2-3
cdr3_aa: ASSPGIQVIDTQY

clone_size: .
v_call: TRBV28
j_call: TRBJ1-6
cdr3_aa: ASSSVRRTGESPLH

clone_size: .
v_call: TRBV2
j_call: TRBJ2-1
cdr3_aa: ASSKTESSYNEQF

clone_size: .
v_call: TRBV10-3
j_call: TRBJ2-5
cdr3_aa: ATLGVQETQY

clone_size: .
v_call: TRBV2
j_call: TRBJ1-1
cdr3_aa: ASSEAPQGRGEAF

clone_size: .
v_call: TRBV7-6
j_call: TRBJ2-1
cdr3_aa: ASSFGLAGGVNEQF

clone_size: .
v_call: TRBV11-1
j_call: TRBJ2-7
cdr3_aa: ASSRPGTGPHEQY

clone_size: .
v_call: TRBV7-2
j_call: TRBJ1-5
cdr3_aa: ASSLESSHQPQH

clone_size: .
v_call: TRBV6-5
j_call: TRBJ2-2
cdr3_aa: ASSFTSGGAGGELF

clone_size: .
v_call: TRBV13
j_call: TRBJ1-2
cdr3_aa: ASSRGQGYGYT

clone_size: .
v_call: TRBV2
j_call: TRBJ1-5
cdr3_aa: ASSGTDQPQH

clone_size: .
v_call: TRBV11-3
j_call: TRBJ1-1
cdr3_aa: ASSQSFRGRSAKAF

clone_size: once
v_call: TRBV7-2
j_call: TRBJ2-1
cdr3_aa: ASSLRGGQNNEQF

clone_size: .
v_call: TRBV19
j_call: TRBJ1-2
cdr3_aa: ASRPDRGWHYGYT

clone_size: .
v_call: TRBV5-6
j_call: TRBJ2-3
cdr3_aa: ASSSYRLAGTDTQY

clone_size: once
v_call: TRBV3-1/TRBV3-2
j_call: TRBJ1-2
cdr3_aa: ASTGTGEGYGYT

clone_size: .
v_call: TRBV19
j_call: TRBJ1-2
cdr3_aa: ASSIEGRGAYGYT

clone_size: .
v_call: TRBV9
j_call: TRBJ2-3
cdr3_aa: ASSPGGTDTQY

clone_size: .
v_call: TRBV28
j_call: TRBJ1-1
cdr3_aa: ASSLVSRNTEAF

clone_size: .
v_call: TRBV6-5
j_call: TRBJ2-4
cdr3_aa: ASSRNGGTDIQY

clone_size: .
v_call: TRBV7-9
j_call: TRBJ1-2
cdr3_aa: ASSYRGPGSGGYGYT

clone_size: few
v_call: TRBV30
j_call: TRBJ1-4
cdr3_aa: AWGQGENTNEKLF

clone_size: .
v_call: TRBV3-1/TRBV3-2
j_call: TRBJ2-4
cdr3_aa: ASSNSVQGSIQY

clone_size: once
v_call: TRBV24-1
j_call: TRBJ1-5
cdr3_aa: ATSDPGTGLSQPQH

clone_size: .
v_call: TRBV9
j_call: TRBJ1-2
cdr3_aa: ASSVEVGAYT

clone_size: once
v_call: TRBV6-2/TRBV6-3
j_call: TRBJ2-4
cdr3_aa: ASSYSGQGNIQY

clone_size: once
v_call: TRBV19
j_call: TRBJ2-3
cdr3_aa: ASSISPNTDTQY

clone_size: .
v_call: TRBV2
j_call: TRBJ1-2
cdr3_aa: ASSLTGGEGYT

clone_size: .
v_call: TRBV5-1
j_call: TRBJ2-5
cdr3_aa: ASSLPKAGGFQETQY

clone_size: .
v_call: TRBV10-1
j_call: TRBJ1-1
cdr3_aa: ASRTGAGNTEAF

clone_size: .
v_call: TRBV10-2
j_call: TRBJ2-1
cdr3_aa: ASSARKVHNEQF

clone_size: .
v_call: TRBV24-1
j_call: TRBJ2-3
cdr3_aa: ATSEIDRAGTQY

clone_size: few
v_call: TRBV12-3/TRBV12-4
j_call: TRBJ2-3
cdr3_aa: ASSLERRTQY

clone_size: .
v_call: TRBV15
j_call: TRBJ2-7
cdr3_aa: ATSRGGTGDYEQY

clone_size: .
v_call: TRBV6-6
j_call: TRBJ1-4
cdr3_aa: ASTSGQGEEKLF

clone_size: .
v_call: TRBV14
j_call: TRBJ1-2
cdr3_aa: ASSPGSNYGYT

clone_size: .
v_call: TRBV6-5
j_call: TRBJ1-5
cdr3_aa: ASSYGGGTGNQPQH

clone_size: .
v_call: TRBV2
j_call: TRBJ2-5
cdr3_aa: ASSALAGGTNRETQY

clone_size: .
v_call: TRBV7-9
j_call: TRBJ1-6
cdr3_aa: ASSLSGPLH

clone_size: .
v_call: TRBV18
j_call: TRBJ2-7
cdr3_aa: ASSPQLGQGSHEQY

clone_size: once
v_call: TRBV5-4
j_call: TRBJ1-3
cdr3_aa: ASSFGRGSGNTIY

clone_size: .
v_call: TRBV18
j_call: TRBJ1-1
cdr3_aa: ASSPYRDSAF

clone_size: .
v_call: TRBV11-2
j_call: TRBJ2-3
cdr3_aa: ASSSTSGRGTDTQY

clone_size: once
v_call: TRBV5-6
j_call: TRBJ1-2
cdr3_aa: ASRGWGQGNYGYT

clone_size: once
v_call: TRBV6-2/TRBV6-3
j_call: TRBJ1-6
cdr3_aa: ASSYSTPQPLH

clone_size: .
v_call: TRBV7-9
j_call: TRBJ1-4
cdr3_aa: ASSTGGVGKKLF